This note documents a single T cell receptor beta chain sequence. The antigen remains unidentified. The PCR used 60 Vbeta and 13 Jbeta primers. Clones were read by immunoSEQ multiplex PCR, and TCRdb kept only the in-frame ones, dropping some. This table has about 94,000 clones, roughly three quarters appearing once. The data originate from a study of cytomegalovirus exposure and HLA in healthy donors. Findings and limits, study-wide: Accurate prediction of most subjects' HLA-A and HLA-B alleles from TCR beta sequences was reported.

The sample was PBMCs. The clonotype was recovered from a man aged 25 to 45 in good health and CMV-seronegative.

CDR3 coding DNA: TGTGCCAGCAGCGCCGGGACAGGCAGCAATCAGCCCCAGCATTTT. Protein product: CASSAGTGSNQPQHF. The J gene is TRBJ1-5, the V gene TRBV5-6; 8 bases map to TRBD1. Looked up from germline, CDR1 is SGHDT and CDR2 is YYEEEE. After removal of 4 bases from V and 1 base from J, the junction contained 4 bases not matched to a gene. This CDR3 region has 15 residues.